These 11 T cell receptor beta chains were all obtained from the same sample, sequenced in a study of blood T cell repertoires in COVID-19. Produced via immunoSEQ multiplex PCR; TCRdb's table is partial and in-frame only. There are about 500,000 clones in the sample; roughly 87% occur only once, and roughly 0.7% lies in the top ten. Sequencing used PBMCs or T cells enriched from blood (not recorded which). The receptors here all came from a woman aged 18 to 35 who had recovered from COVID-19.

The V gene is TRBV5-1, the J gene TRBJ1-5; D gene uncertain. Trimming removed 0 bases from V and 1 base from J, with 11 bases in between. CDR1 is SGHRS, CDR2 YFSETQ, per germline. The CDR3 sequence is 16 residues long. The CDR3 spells CASSLDSSGSNQPQHF. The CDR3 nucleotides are TGCGCCAGCAGCTTGGACAGTTCGGGGAGCAATCAGCCCCAGCATTTT.

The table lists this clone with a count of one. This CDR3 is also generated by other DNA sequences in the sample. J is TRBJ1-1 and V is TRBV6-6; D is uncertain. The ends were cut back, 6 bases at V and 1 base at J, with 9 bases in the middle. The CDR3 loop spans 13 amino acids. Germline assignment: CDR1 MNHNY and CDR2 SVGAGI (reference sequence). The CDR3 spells CASSPPGNTEAFF. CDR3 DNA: TGTGCCAGCAGCCCACCCGGGAACACTGAAGCTTTCTTT.

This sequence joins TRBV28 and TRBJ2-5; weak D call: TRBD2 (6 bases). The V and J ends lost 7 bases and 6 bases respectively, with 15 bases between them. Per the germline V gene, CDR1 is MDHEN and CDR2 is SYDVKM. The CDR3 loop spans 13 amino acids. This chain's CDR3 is CASMEGFAKTQYF. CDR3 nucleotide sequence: TGTGCCAGCATGGAGGGGTTCGCGAAGACCCAGTACTTC.

The CDR3 DNA sequence: TGTGCCAGCAGATCGACAGGGGGGACAGATACGCAGTATTTT. As protein: CASRSTGGTDTQYF. This rearrangement joins TRBV28 to TRBJ2-3, with 9 bases aligning to TRBD1. Trimming took 6 bases from V and 3 from J; bases not matched to a gene: 4. Germline V CDR1 and CDR2: MDHEN, SYDVKM. The CDR3 spans 14 residues.

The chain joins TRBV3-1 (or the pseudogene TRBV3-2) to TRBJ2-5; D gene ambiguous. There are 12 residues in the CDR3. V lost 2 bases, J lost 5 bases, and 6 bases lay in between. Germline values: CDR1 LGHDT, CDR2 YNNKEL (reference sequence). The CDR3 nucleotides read TGTGCCAGCAGCCAATGGCGGGAGACCCAGTACTTC. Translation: CASSQWRETQYF.

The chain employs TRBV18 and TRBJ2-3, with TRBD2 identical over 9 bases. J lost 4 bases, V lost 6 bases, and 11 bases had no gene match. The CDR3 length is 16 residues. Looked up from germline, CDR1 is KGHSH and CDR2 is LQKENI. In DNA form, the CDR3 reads TGTGCCAGCTCCCCAAGTCGGCGGGGGGGCTCAGATACGCAGTATTTT. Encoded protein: CASSPSRRGGSDTQYF.

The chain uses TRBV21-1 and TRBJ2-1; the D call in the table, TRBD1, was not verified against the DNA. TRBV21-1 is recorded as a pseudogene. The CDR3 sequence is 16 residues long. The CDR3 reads CASSKLQGVLILEQFF. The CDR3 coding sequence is TGTGCCAGCAGCAAACTACAGGGCGTCCTAATATTAGAGCAGTTCTTC.

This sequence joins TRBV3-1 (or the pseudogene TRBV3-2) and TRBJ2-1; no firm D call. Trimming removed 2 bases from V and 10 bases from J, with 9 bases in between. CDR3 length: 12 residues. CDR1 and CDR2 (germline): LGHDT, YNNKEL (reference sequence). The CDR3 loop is CASSQPGVEQFF. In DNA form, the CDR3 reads TGTGCCAGCAGCCAACCCGGAGTAGAGCAGTTCTTC.

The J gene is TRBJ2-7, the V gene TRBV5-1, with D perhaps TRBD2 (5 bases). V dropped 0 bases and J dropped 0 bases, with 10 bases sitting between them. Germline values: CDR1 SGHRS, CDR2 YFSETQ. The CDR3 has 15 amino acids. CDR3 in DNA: TGCGCCAGCAGCTTGGCCGGGGTGAGCTCCTACGAGCAGTACTTC. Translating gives CASSLAGVSSYEQYF.

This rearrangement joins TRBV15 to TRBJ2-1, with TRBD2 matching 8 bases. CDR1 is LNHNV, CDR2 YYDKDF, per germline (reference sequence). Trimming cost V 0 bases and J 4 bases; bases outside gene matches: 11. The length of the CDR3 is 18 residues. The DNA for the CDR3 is TGTGCCACCAGCAGAGAGCAATTCTACGCGGGGGGTTACAATGAGCAGTTCTTC. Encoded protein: CATSREQFYAGGYNEQFF.

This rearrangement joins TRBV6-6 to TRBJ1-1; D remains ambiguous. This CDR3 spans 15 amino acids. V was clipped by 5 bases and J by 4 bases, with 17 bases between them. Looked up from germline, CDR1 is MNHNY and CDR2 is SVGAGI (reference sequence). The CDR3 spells CASSPQPREGTEAFF. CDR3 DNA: TGTGCCAGCAGTCCCCAACCACGAGAGGGCACTGAAGCTTTCTTT.